The 3 T cell receptor beta chains listed next were all sequenced from one sample in a study of beta chain features in type 1 diabetes. Whole-study results and caveats: All four CD4+ subsets from Type 1 diabetes patients carried moderately but significantly shorter TCRB CDR3s.

Their specific antigens are unknown. The study reverse transcribed the entire isolated RNA, so it sequenced expressed TCRB transcripts. Only in-frame clones appear in the TCRdb table, and some are missing; sequencing was by immunoSEQ multiplex PCR. Among about 650,000 clones listed, under 15% were seen once. The specimen sequenced was naive CD4+ T cells from blood. These receptors all stem from a man in his thirties or forties with type 1 diabetes.

The genes are TRBV23-1 and TRBJ1-4; 7 bases are a match to TRBD1. TRBV23-1 is classed as an ORF, of uncertain function. The CDR3 has 22 amino acids. The V gene end was trimmed by 1 base and the J gene end by 1 base; junction bases not matched to a gene: 21. The CDR3 DNA reads TGCGCCAGCAGTCAATGCAGGGGGGTCAGGAGACTTCTGCGGGGAACTAATGAAAAACTGTTTTTT. It specifies CASSQCRGVRRLLRGTNEKLFF.

The chain employs TRBV5-6 and TRBJ1-3; D gene unclear. Trimming took 2 bases from V and 0 from J, leaving 12 bases between them. Germline V gene sequence: CDR1 SGHDT, CDR2 YYEEEE. CDR3 length equals 16 residues. Here the CDR3 reads CASSFGPRHSGNTIYF. CDR3 bases: TGTGCCAGCAGCTTTGGACCACGACACTCTGGAAACACCATATATTTT. Full variable domain (rest looked up from reference TRBV5-6 and TRBJ1-3): DAGVTQSPTHLIKTRGQQVTLRCSPKSGHDTVSWYQQALGQGPQFIFQYYEEEERQRGNFPDRFSGHQFPNYSSELNVNALLLGDSALYLCASSFGPRHSGNTIYFGEGSWLTVV.

The V gene is TRBV9, the J gene TRBJ2-3; no clear D gene. The germline V gene has CDR1 SGDLS and CDR2 YYNGEE. CDR3 length: 13 residues. The germline V and J ends were trimmed by 0 bases and 4 bases, with 6 bases remaining between them. The CDR3 sequence: CASSVATADTQYF. CDR3 sequence (DNA): TGTGCCAGCAGCGTAGCTACCGCAGATACGCAGTATTTT. Using reference TRBV9 and TRBJ2-3 for the parts outside the CDR3, the full variable domain is DSGVTQTPKHLITATGQRVTLRCSPRSGDLSVYWYQQSLDQGLQFLIQYYNGEERAKGNILERFSAQQFPDLHSELNLSSLELGDSALYFCASSVATADTQYFGPGTRLTVL.